The next 7 T cell receptor beta chains were all read from a single sample in a study of T-cell memory formation after mild COVID-19 (dated by TCRdb to the early 2020s). Library preparation employed 5' RACE. The sequencing machine was an Illumina NovaSeq 6000. TCRdb's own reprocessing of the public reads used fastp at Q25 and MiXCR and kept productive beta chains. Under each unique CDR3 protein, matching rows form one entry showing the most common genes and DNA. The sample has 80,000 to 95,000 distinct CDR3 sequences on record, around 25% of them singletons. The top ten clonotypes cover 42% of the sample. Input material: PBMCs or a T cell subset sorted from them (not recorded which). These receptors all come from a man aged 18 to 30 who had mild COVID-19 (a few samples of this study predate the infection). The sample titles of this study are shuffled in the database, so cell type and time point are left out; the donor was told from shared clones.

V usage is TRBV7-6 and J usage is TRBJ2-3, with TRBD2 matching over 9 bases. The CDR3 runs to 14 residues. Germline V CDR1 and CDR2: SGHVS, FNYEAQ. The trim removed 5 bases at V and 4 bases at J, leaving 4 bases unmatched. CDR3: CASSRSGGADTQYF. The CDR3 DNA reads TGTGCCAGCAGCCGTAGCGGGGGTGCAGATACGCAGTATTTT.

This clonotype showed up just a few times. V usage is TRBV7-2 and J usage is TRBJ2-2; 8 bases align to TRBD2. Germline V CDR1 and CDR2: SGHTA, FQGNSA. With V trimmed by 4 bases and J by 4 bases, 8 bases remained unmatched. The length of the CDR3 is 16 residues. The CDR3, as DNA: TGTGCCAGCAGCTCCACCCCGGGACTAGGCACCGGGGAGCTGTTTTTT. Its translation: CASSSTPGLGTGELFF.

This clonotype was detected a few times. The chain joins TRBV5-1 to TRBJ2-1, with 7 bases that match TRBD1. CDR1 is SGHRS and CDR2 is YFSETQ in the germline V gene. With V trimmed by 5 bases and J by 3 bases, 5 bases remained unmatched. The CDR3 contains 14 residues. CDR3 in amino acids: CASSQQGNYNEQFF. The DNA for the CDR3 is TGCGCCAGCAGTCAACAGGGGAACTACAATGAGCAGTTCTTC.

This clonotype occurred a few times. The rearrangement joins TRBV18 to TRBJ2-3; D not resolved. Germline V gene data show CDR1 as KGHSH and CDR2 as LQKENI. Deletions cut 4 bases from V and 6 bases from J, with 11 bases between. This CDR3 is built from 13 residues. CDR3 sequence reads: CASSLIIHDTQYF. The CDR3 DNA is TGTGCCAGCTCACTAATTATTCATGATACGCAGTATTTT.

This CDR3 is CASSSDRRALHF. CDR3 sequence (DNA): TGTGCCAGCAGCTCCGACCGTAGGGCCCTCCACTTT. V gene TRBV7-9 combines with J gene TRBJ1-6; D is unresolved. V gave up 4 bases and J gave up 14 bases, with 12 bases separating them. The CDR3 extends over 12 amino acids. Per the germline V gene, CDR1 is SEHNR and CDR2 is FQNEAQ (reference sequence).

The table lists this clonotype with a few counts. The V and J genes are TRBV6-5 and TRBJ2-2, with no clear D. The CDR3 is 13 amino acids. Germline CDR1 is MNHEY and CDR2 is SVGAGI. V dropped 5 bases and J dropped 6 bases, with 10 bases sitting between them. CDR3 bases: TGTGCCAGCAGTCCACTTACGGCCGGGGAGCTGTTTTTT. This sequence encodes CASSPLTAGELFF.

The chain recombines TRBV7-9 with TRBJ1-1, with D possibly matching TRBD1 (5 bases). V gave up 3 bases and J gave up 8 bases, with 10 bases separating them. Germline V gives CDR1 SEHNR, CDR2 FQNEAQ (reference sequence). The CDR3 consists of 12 residues. Written as DNA, the CDR3 is TGTGCCAGCAGCTTGGCGACAGAGGAAGCTTTCTTT. This encodes CASSLATEEAFF.